The 16 T cell receptor beta chains below were found in one sample sequenced in a study of blood T cell repertoires in COVID-19. TCRdb's table, derived via immunoSEQ multiplex PCR, lists solely in-frame clones and lacks some. The data contain around 210,000 clones, over 75% of them seen just once; the ten biggest clones take up roughly a sixth. The specimen sequenced was peripheral blood. These receptors all stem from a man between 50 and 59 years old with COVID-19, enrolled during active disease.

This clone was observed a single time. This CDR3 is CASSTSMGGDHYEQYF. As DNA, the CDR3 is TGTGCCAGCAGTACCTCAATGGGGGGGGATCACTACGAGCAGTACTTC. The rearrangement links TRBV6-6 to TRBJ2-7; 7 bases are a match to TRBD2. CDR1 and CDR2 from the germline V gene are MNHNY and SVGAGI (reference sequence). V dropped 5 bases and J dropped 3; count of bases not matched to a gene: 13. The CDR3 has 16 residues.

This chain uses TRBV30 with TRBJ2-3, with a weak D call TRBD2 (6 bases). The V gene's germline CDR1 is GTSNPN and CDR2 SVGIG (reference sequence). The germline V and J ends were trimmed by 3 bases and 6 bases, with 13 bases remaining between them. The CDR3 has 13 amino acids. The CDR3 is CAWRAGTGDTQYF. The CDR3 DNA follows: TGTGCCTGGAGGGCGGGGACCGGGGATACGCAGTATTTT.

The chain employs TRBV6-6 and TRBJ1-5; 10 positions match TRBD1. Germline V gene lookup returns CDR1 MNHNY and CDR2 SVGAGI (reference sequence). With 0 bases clipped from V and 6 bases from J, the junction kept 5 bases outside the gene matches. The CDR3 length is 16 residues. In DNA form, the CDR3 reads TGTGCCAGCAGTTACTCGGGCGGGACAGGGGTTCAGCCCCAGCATTTT. It codes for CASSYSGGTGVQPQHF.

The CDR3 coding sequence is TGTGCCAGCAGCCTGGGACTAGCGGGAAGGGGAGAGACCCAGTACTTC. Translated: CASSLGLAGRGETQYF. The chain combines TRBV13 with TRBJ2-5; 13 bases agree with TRBD2. Per the germline V gene, CDR1 is PRHDT and CDR2 is FYEKMQ (reference sequence). The length of the CDR3 is 16 residues. V shed 5 bases, J shed 4 bases, and the junction held 7 bases outside the gene matches.

This clone showed up just once. V and J are TRBV6-5 and TRBJ2-7; 11 bases are a match to TRBD2. CDR3 size: 16 residues. In germline, CDR1 is MNHEY, CDR2 SVGAGI. V lost 0 bases to trimming and J lost 2 bases; unmatched junction nucleotides: 3. In DNA form, the CDR3 reads TGTGCCAGCAGTTACTCCCGACTAGCGGGACCCTACGAGCAGTACTTC. It translates to CASSYSRLAGPYEQYF.

The chain has TRBV6-2 or TRBV6-3 and TRBJ1-2; 9 bases map to TRBD1. Looked up from germline, CDR1 is MNHEY and CDR2 is SVGEGT. This CDR3 is 14 amino acids long. Losses at the gene ends were 5 bases for V and 2 bases for J; bases not matched to a gene: 3. The CDR3: CASSATGGNYGYTF. The CDR3 DNA sequence: TGTGCCAGCAGTGCTACAGGGGGCAACTATGGCTACACCTTC.

The chain employs TRBV18 and TRBJ2-3; 12 nucleotides line up with TRBD1. V gave up 6 bases and J gave up 3 bases; unmatched junction bases: 7. This CDR3 is 16 amino acids long. The V gene's germline CDR1 is KGHSH and CDR2 LQKENI. The CDR3 region has the DNA TGTGCCAGCTCGATCCGGGACAGGGGGCAAACAGATACGCAGTATTTT. It encodes CASSIRDRGQTDTQYF.

The genes are TRBV23-1 and TRBJ2-1; a possible D gene is TRBD2 (5 bases). TRBV23-1 is marked as an open reading frame, function uncertain. The CDR3 spans 18 residues. V was shortened by 4 bases and J by 0 bases, with 19 bases between the two germline ends. This chain's CDR3 is CASSRPEVGDISYNEQFF. In DNA form, the CDR3 reads TGCGCCAGCAGTCGCCCGGAGGTAGGCGACATCTCCTACAATGAGCAGTTCTTC.

The chain couples TRBV11-2 to TRBJ2-1, with no clear D. CDR1 and CDR2 from the germline V gene are SGHAT and FQNNGV. V was pared by 0 bases and J by 5 bases, with 5 bases between. This CDR3 contains 13 residues. The CDR3 is CASSLDRNNEQFF. The CDR3 bases are TGTGCCAGCAGCTTAGATAGAAACAATGAGCAGTTCTTC.

The rearrangement links TRBV19 to TRBJ2-3; D perhaps matches TRBD1 (6 bases). Germline assignment: CDR1 LNHDA and CDR2 SQIVND (reference sequence). CDR3 length: 16 residues. V was pared by 5 bases and J by 1 base, with 16 bases between. The CDR3 spells CASSRQGQWGTDTQYF. DNA for the CDR3: TGTGCCAGTAGTCGTCAGGGGCAATGGGGCACAGATACGCAGTATTTT.

The chain's CDR3 is CASTSAGTGASETQYF. The CDR3, as DNA: TGTGCCAGCACCTCGGCCGGGACAGGGGCTTCAGAGACCCAGTACTTC. The chain carries TRBV3-1 (or the pseudogene TRBV3-2) and TRBJ2-5, with 10 positions matching TRBD1. From germline, CDR1 is LGHDT and CDR2 YNNKEL (reference sequence). The CDR3 totals 16 residues. J lost 4 bases, V lost 7 bases, and 12 bases had no gene match.

The table lists this clone with a count of one. The chain carries TRBV10-3 and TRBJ2-7, with D perhaps matching TRBD2 (6 bases). Germline assignment: CDR1 ENHRY and CDR2 SYGVKD. This CDR3 is built from 11 residues. The CDR3 reads CAVGGTYEQYF. The CDR3 bases are TGTGCGGTTGGAGGGACCTACGAGCAGTACTTC.

This chain uses TRBV10-3 with TRBJ1-4, with D hard to call. There are 15 residues in the CDR3. The V end lost 11 bases, the J end lost 1 base, and 17 bases lay between the germline ends. Germline lookup yields CDR1 ENHRY and CDR2 SYGVKD. CDR3: CASRRGGGTNEKLFF. The CDR3 DNA sequence: TGTGCCTCCCGACGGGGTGGAGGAACTAATGAAAAACTGTTTTTT.

The chain links TRBV7-9 to TRBJ2-7; possible D gene TRBD2, 8 bases. There are 18 residues in the CDR3. Trimming cost V 5 bases and J 1 base, with 24 bases left between them. Germline-derived CDR1 and CDR2 are SEHNR and FQNEAQ (reference sequence). As DNA, the CDR3 is TGTGCCAGCAGCCCGAAGGGGGCGGGAGGACTAGAGTCCTACGAGCAGTACTTC. Translation gives CASSPKGAGGLESYEQYF.

In its sample, this clone was seen once. This rearrangement joins TRBV18 to TRBJ1-1; D possibly corresponds to TRBD1 (6 bases). Trimming removed 2 bases from V and 4 bases from J, with 17 bases in between. The germline CDR1 and CDR2 sequences are KGHSH and LQKENI. The CDR3 is made up of 16 amino acids. The CDR3 is CASSPELGTSGTEAFF. CDR3 sequence (DNA): TGTGCCAGCTCACCAGAACTCGGGACATCAGGCACTGAAGCTTTCTTT.

The rearrangement uses TRBV18 and TRBJ2-5; 9 nucleotides align to TRBD2. The V segment lost 6 bases and the J segment 2 bases; nucleotides outside the gene matches: 7. This CDR3 comprises 15 residues. The germline V gene encodes CDR1 KGHSH and CDR2 LQKENI. CDR3 in DNA: TGTGCCAGCTCCCCCGCAGCGGGGGGTCAAGAGACCCAGTACTTC. Amino acids: CASSPAAGGQETQYF.